This passage covers 2 T cell receptor beta chains from one sample sequenced in a study of post-analysis software for immune sequencing data. Notes on the study in general: Patients carried roughly five TRBV segments more frequently than controls did, and TRBV5-6, TRBV5-1 and TRBV20-1 were among them.

Unique molecular identifiers tagged the TCR beta cDNA libraries. One entry per CDR3 protein results from TCRdb running MiXCR on the PCR reads. The sample holds around 400,000 distinct CDR3 sequences, around a third seen once. These receptors lack a known antigen. Sequenced input: blood. Receptors originate from a girl between 5 and 17 years old with multiple sclerosis.

This clonotype showed up just a few times. V usage is TRBV12-3 or TRBV12-4 and J usage is TRBJ2-1; D might be TRBD1 (6 bases). The CDR3 is 14 residues long. V lost 6 bases and J lost 8, with 17 bases in between. CDR3 in amino acids: CASSIQGPKDEQFF. In nucleotides, the CDR3 is TGTGCCAGCAGCATACAGGGCCCTAAGGATGAGCAGTTCTTC.

This clonotype turned up a few times. V gene TRBV7-8 combines with J gene TRBJ2-1, with D tentatively TRBD2 (6 bases). V lost 10 bases, J lost 5 bases, and 21 bases lay in between. The CDR3 consists of 15 residues. In germline, CDR1 is SGHVS, CDR2 FQNEAQ. DNA for the CDR3: TGTGCCACTACTTGGACCCGGGACTCGCACAATGAGCAGTTCTTC. This encodes CATTWTRDSHNEQFF. The full variable domain, with the rest looked up from reference TRBV7-8 and TRBJ2-1, is GAGVSQSPRYKVAKRGQDVALRCDPISGHVSLFWYQQALGQGPEFLTYFQNEAQLDKSGLPSDRFFAERPEGSVSTLKIQRTQQEDSAVYLCATTWTRDSHNEQFFGPGTRLTVL.